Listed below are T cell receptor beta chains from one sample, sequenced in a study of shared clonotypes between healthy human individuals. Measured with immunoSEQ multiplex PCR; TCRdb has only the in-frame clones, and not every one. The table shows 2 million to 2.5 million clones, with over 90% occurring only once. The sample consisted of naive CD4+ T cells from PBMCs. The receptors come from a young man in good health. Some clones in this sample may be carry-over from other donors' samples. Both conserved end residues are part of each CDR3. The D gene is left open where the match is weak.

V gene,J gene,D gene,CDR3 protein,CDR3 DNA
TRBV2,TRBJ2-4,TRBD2,CASSEGGRAGNIQYF,TGTGCCAGCAGTGAAGGCGGGAGGGCCGGAAACATTCAGTACTTC
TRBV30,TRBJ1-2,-,CACLRDVANYGYTF,TGTGCCTGCCTACGGGACGTAGCTAACTATGGCTACACCTTC
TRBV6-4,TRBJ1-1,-,CASSREFGTEAFF,TGTGCCAGCAGTCGAGAGTTTGGTACTGAAGCTTTCTTT
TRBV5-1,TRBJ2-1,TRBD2,CASTRTSGSNEQFF,TGCGCCAGCACAAGGACTAGCGGGAGTAATGAGCAGTTCTTC
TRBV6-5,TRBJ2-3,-,CASSYQGPIGTQYF,TGTGCCAGCAGTTACCAGGGACCGATAGGGACGCAGTATTTT
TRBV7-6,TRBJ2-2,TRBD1,CASSQQGTNTGELFF,TGTGCCAGCAGCCAACAGGGGACCAACACCGGGGAGCTGTTTTTT
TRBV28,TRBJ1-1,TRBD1,CASSGTGNLAFF,TGTGCCAGCAGCGGGACAGGGAATTTGGCTTTCTTT
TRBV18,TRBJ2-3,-,CASSQGVGTDTQYF,TGTGCCAGCTCACAGGGAGTCGGAACAGATACGCAGTATTTT
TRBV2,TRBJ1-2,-,CASSQYRLRGTYGYTF,TGTGCCAGCAGCCAGTACAGGCTCAGGGGAACCTATGGCTACACCTTC
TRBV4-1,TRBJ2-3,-,CASSQPRVVGGTDTQYF,TGCGCCAGCAGCCAACCTCGAGTTGTTGGTGGCACAGATACGCAGTATTTT
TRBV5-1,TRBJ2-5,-,CASSLGGPFETQYF,TGCGCCAGCAGCTTAGGAGGGCCGTTTGAGACCCAGTACTTC
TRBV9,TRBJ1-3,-,CASSVTPSGNTIYF,TGTGCCAGCAGCGTGACCCCCTCTGGAAACACCATATATTTT
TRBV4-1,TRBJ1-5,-,CASSTVGFSEPQHF,TGCGCCAGCAGTACAGTTGGGTTTTCCGAGCCCCAGCATTTT
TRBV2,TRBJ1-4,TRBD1,CASSDLGTGDEKLFF,TGTGCCAGCAGTGATCTTGGGACAGGGGACGAAAAACTGTTTTTT
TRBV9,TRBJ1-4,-,CASSKQGGTINEKLFF,TGTGCCAGCAGCAAGCAAGGGGGGACAATTAATGAAAAACTGTTTTTT
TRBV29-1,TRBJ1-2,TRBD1,CSAQGDGYGYTF,TGCAGCGCCCAGGGGGACGGCTATGGCTACACCTTC